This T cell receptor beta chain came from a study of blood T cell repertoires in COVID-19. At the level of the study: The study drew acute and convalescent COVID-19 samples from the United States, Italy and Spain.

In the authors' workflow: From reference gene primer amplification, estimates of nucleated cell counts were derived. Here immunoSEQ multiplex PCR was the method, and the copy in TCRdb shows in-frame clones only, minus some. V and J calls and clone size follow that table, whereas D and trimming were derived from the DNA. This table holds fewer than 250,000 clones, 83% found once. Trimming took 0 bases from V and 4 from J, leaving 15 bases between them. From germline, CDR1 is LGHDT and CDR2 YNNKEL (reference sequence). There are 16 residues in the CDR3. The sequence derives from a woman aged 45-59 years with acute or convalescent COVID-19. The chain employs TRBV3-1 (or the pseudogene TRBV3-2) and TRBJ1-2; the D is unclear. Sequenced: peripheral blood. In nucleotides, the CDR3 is TGTGCCAGCAGCCAAGAGGGAAGGGAGGCGGGCTATGGCTACACCTTC. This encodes CASSQEGREAGYGYTF.